This entry lists 20 T cell receptor beta chains sequenced from one sample in a study of radiotherapy plus CTLA-4 blockade in lung cancer. Sequencing was performed with immunoSEQ multiplex PCR; in TCRdb, only in-frame clones are kept and a portion is missing. The sample has about 110,000 clones, around 85% seen once. The sequencing here drew on peripheral blood, taken from a patient treated with radiotherapy plus ipilimumab. The source of these receptors is a human donor with non-small cell lung cancer that progressed on radiotherapy plus ipilimumab. Some clones in this sample may be carry-over from other donors' samples.

The rearrangement joins TRBV7-2 to TRBJ2-2; 7 bases are shared with TRBD2. The CDR3 is 18 amino acids. Germline V CDR1 and CDR2: SGHTA, FQGNSA. The ends lost 5 bases at V and 1 base at J; junction bases unmatched: 13. CDR3 sequence (DNA): TGTGCCAGCAGCCAGAGGGAGGTTGGGAGGGGGAACACCGGGGAGCTGTTTTTT. This sequence encodes CASSQREVGRGNTGELFF.

The chain is built from TRBV5-6 and TRBJ2-2; D gene uncertain. The ends were cut back, 5 bases at V and 3 bases at J, with 14 bases in the middle. Germline CDR1 is SGHDT and CDR2 is YYEEEE. The CDR3 is 15 residues long. DNA for the CDR3: TGTGCCAGCAGTCGGACCGCGACATACACCGGGGAGCTGTTTTTT. Residues: CASSRTATYTGELFF.

DNA for the CDR3: TGTGCCAGCAGCCCCCGCCGAAACGCTGGAAACACCATATATTTT. Encoded protein: CASSPRRNAGNTIYF. The V gene is TRBV7-2, the J gene TRBJ1-3; D unresolved. There are 15 residues in the CDR3. Between the trimmed V and J ends, which lost 5 bases and 2 bases, there was a span of 13 bases. Per germline, CDR1 SGHTA and CDR2 FQGNSA.

The chain has TRBV27 and TRBJ1-1; D gene unclear. The CDR3 spans 13 residues. The germline V gene encodes CDR1 MNHEY and CDR2 SMNVEV (reference sequence). Deletions cut 2 bases from V and 7 bases from J, with 11 bases between. CDR3 nucleotide sequence: TGTGCCAGCAGTTTAAGGGAGTCTTATGAAGCTTTCTTT. Translating gives CASSLRESYEAFF.

This clone was recorded only once. V is TRBV7-9 and J is TRBJ2-7; TRBD1 aligns across 10 bases. The length of the CDR3 is 15 residues. With V trimmed by 4 bases and J by 3 bases, 6 bases remained unmatched. From germline, CDR1 is SEHNR and CDR2 FQNEAQ (reference sequence). The CDR3 sequence: CASSYGTGDLYEQYF. As DNA, the CDR3 is TGTGCCAGCAGCTACGGGACAGGGGACCTCTACGAGCAGTACTTC.

The chain couples TRBV6-5 to TRBJ2-7; D not resolved. Trimming stripped 0 bases from V and 1 base from J, with 10 bases between. Germline assignment: CDR1 MNHEY and CDR2 SVGAGI. This CDR3 is 15 amino acids long. The CDR3 is CASSYSTDDSYEQYF. The CDR3, as DNA: TGTGCCAGCAGTTACTCGACGGACGATTCCTACGAGCAGTACTTC.

This rearrangement joins TRBV4-3 to TRBJ1-6, with unresolved D. Germline V lookup: CDR1 LGHNA, CDR2 YSLEER. The V and J ends lost 0 bases and 9 bases respectively, with 18 bases between them. The CDR3 contains 17 residues. The CDR3 loop is CASSQENLRRLGSPLHF. The CDR3 DNA reads as TGCGCCAGCAGCCAAGAGAACCTCCGGAGGCTCGGTTCACCCCTCCACTTT.

In DNA form, the CDR3 reads TGTGCCAGCAGCTTCGTTAGGGGGCTCAGCTCTGGAAACACCATATATTTT. The encoded protein is CASSFVRGLSSGNTIYF. This chain joins TRBV7-2 and TRBJ1-3, with 7 bases matching TRBD1. Germline assignment: CDR1 SGHTA and CDR2 FQGNSA. The CDR3 length is 17 residues. The ends lost 3 bases at V and 0 bases at J; junction bases unmatched: 8.

This rearrangement joins TRBV4-1 to TRBJ2-5, with D possibly being TRBD2 (7 bases). CDR1 is MGHRA and CDR2 is YSYEKL in the germline V gene. CDR3 length: 13 amino acids. V was cut by 4 bases and J by 5 bases, with 11 bases left in between. This chain's CDR3 is CASSRGGRETQYF. The DNA of the CDR3 is TGCGCCAGCAGCCGGGGGGGGCGGGAGACCCAGTACTTC.

The chain employs TRBV4-1 and TRBJ2-5; D is uncertain. The DNA end is a closer match to TRBJ2-7, so the J assignment may be wrong. This CDR3 has 17 amino acids. Per germline, CDR1 MGHRA and CDR2 YSYEKL. The CDR3 coding sequence is TGCGCCAGCAGCCCCTCGATGTTACCAACGATCTCTTACGAGCAGTACTTC. Protein product: CASSPSMLPTISYEQYF.

This chain joins TRBV30 and TRBJ1-3; D remains unclear. V lost 0 bases to trimming and J lost 7 bases, with 10 bases between them. The germline CDR1 and CDR2 sequences are GTSNPN and SVGIG (reference sequence). The CDR3 is made up of 13 amino acids. CDR3 region: CAWSVDGRNTIYF. Here the CDR3 DNA reads TGTGCCTGGAGTGTCGACGGCCGCAACACCATATATTTT.

The V and J genes are TRBV6-6 and TRBJ1-2, with a tentative D call TRBD1 (5 bases). Germline-derived CDR1 and CDR2 are MNHNY and SVGAGI (reference sequence). V was cut by 2 bases and J by 3 bases, with 7 bases left in between. This CDR3 comprises 13 residues. CDR3 sequence (DNA): TGTGCCAGCAGTTACGGAGGGGACTATGGCTACACCTTC. It encodes CASSYGGDYGYTF.

V gene TRBV5-4 combines with J gene TRBJ2-7, with D maybe TRBD2 (6 bases). Germline values: CDR1 SGHNT, CDR2 YYREEE (reference sequence). There are 15 residues in the CDR3. V was clipped by 0 bases and J by 8 bases, with 18 bases between them. The CDR3 DNA reads as TGTGCCAGCAGCTTGGGGAGTGGCGGGGACCCCAAGCAGTACTTC. Its protein is CASSLGSGGDPKQYF.

This chain uses TRBV6-4 with TRBJ1-4, with TRBD1 as a possible D gene (5 bases). This CDR3 contains 16 residues. Germline CDR1 MRHNA, CDR2 SNTAGT. V was cut by 8 bases and J by 0 bases, with 16 bases left in between. In DNA, the CDR3 is TGTGCCAGCGGGGTCGGGGGGTTGGCAACTAATGAAAAACTGTTTTTT. Protein product: CASGVGGLATNEKLFF.

A single count supports this clone. The gene calls are TRBV11-3 and TRBJ2-3; D may be TRBD1 or TRBD2 (5 bases each). V was shortened by 1 base and J by 5 bases, with 13 bases between the two germline ends. CDR1 SGHNT and CDR2 YENEEA come from the germline V gene. This CDR3 region has 15 residues. CDR3 sequence reads: CASSLVVGELDTQYF. In DNA form, the CDR3 reads TGTGCCAGCAGCTTAGTTGTGGGGGAATTAGATACGCAGTATTTT.

The chain has TRBV5-1 and TRBJ2-3, with unresolved D. The CDR3 runs 14 residues. Germline V CDR1 and CDR2: SGHRS, YFSETQ. V lost 1 base and J lost 6, with 12 bases in between. CDR3 region: CASSLSLRTDTQYF. In DNA form, the CDR3 reads TGCGCCAGCAGCTTGAGCCTACGGACCGATACGCAGTATTTT.

This chain links TRBV18 with TRBJ1-1; D gene uncertain. Germline V CDR1 and CDR2: KGHSH, LQKENI. The V end lost 2 bases, the J end lost 3 bases, and 7 bases lay between the germline ends. The CDR3 is made up of 13 amino acids. CDR3 bases: TGTGCCAGCTCACCAGCGAAGGACACTGAAGCTTTCTTT. It specifies CASSPAKDTEAFF. The variable domain in full, with the rest retrieved from reference TRBV18 and TRBJ1-1, is NAGVMQNPRHLVRRRGQEARLRCSPMKGHSHVYWYRQLPEEGLKFMVYLQKENIIDESGMPKERFSAEFPKEGPSILRIQQVVRGDSAAYFCASSPAKDTEAFFGQGTRLTVV.

The chain couples TRBV7-8 to TRBJ1-5; no firm D call. Germline CDR1 is SGHVS and CDR2 is FQNEAQ. V was trimmed by 0 bases and J by 10 bases, leaving 4 bases between them. The CDR3 extends over 11 amino acids. CDR3 coding DNA: TGTGCCAGCAGCTTAGCGGGACCCCAGCATTTT. Protein: CASSLAGPQHF.

Only a few counts were recorded for this clone. V gene TRBV6-6 combines with J gene TRBJ1-3; D uncertain. This CDR3 has 13 residues. Germline loops: CDR1 MNHNY, CDR2 SVGAGI (reference sequence). V lost 7 bases to trimming and J lost 0 bases, with 7 bases between them. The CDR3 is CASKWASGNTIYF. CDR3 in DNA: TGTGCCAGCAAGTGGGCCTCTGGAAACACCATATATTTT.

V usage is TRBV6-1 and J usage is TRBJ1-1, with a possible D match to TRBD1 (5 bases). The V end was cut by 11 bases, the J end by 1 base, with 20 bases between. CDR3 size: 15 residues. CDR1 and CDR2 from the germline V gene are MNHNS and SASEGT. The CDR3 loop reads CASRDWWQGNTEAFF. In nucleotides, the CDR3 is TGTGCCTCCAGGGACTGGTGGCAGGGGAACACTGAAGCTTTCTTT.